Listed below are T cell receptor beta chains from one sample, sequenced in a study of shared clonotypes between healthy human individuals. Clones were sequenced by immunoSEQ multiplex PCR, and TCRdb holds only the in-frame ones, with some missing. Altogether 1.6 million or so clones are present, 95% to 97% being singletons, with the ten largest covering roughly 1.1%. Sequences were obtained from naive CD4+ T cells sorted from blood. These receptors were obtained from a man aged 30 to 39 in good health. Both conserved end residues are trimmed from each CDR3.

>TRBV18|TRBJ2-1
ASSPPTQVPYNEQF
>TRBV18|TRBJ2-7
ASSFTRGSSYEQY
>TRBV11-2|TRBJ2-7
ASSLQGPTYEQY
>TRBV5-1|TRBJ2-6
ASSVATVGANVLT
>TRBV7-2|TRBJ2-1
ASSQGPASYNEQF
>TRBV5-1|TRBJ2-5
ASSDEAPGKVSLQTQY
>TRBV7-3|TRBJ2-1
ASSMHSGSYNEQF
>TRBV6-5|TRBJ1-2
ASSRDRATYGYT
>TRBV5-4|TRBJ2-7
ASSFNPRLADEQY
>TRBV7-4|TRBJ2-5
ASSLAGGVLGRTGGQETQY
>TRBV18|TRBJ1-2
ASSPKAGDGYT
>TRBV27|TRBJ2-1
ASSSIQGQGWGEQF
>TRBV7-9|TRBJ2-3
ASSLSGADTQY
>TRBV6-5|TRBJ1-5
ASSYAGSGQPQH
>TRBV29-1|TRBJ1-1
SAGATGGTEAF
>TRBV5-1|TRBJ2-7
ASSPQEGEQY
>TRBV4-1|TRBJ2-2
ASSSYGPTGELF
>TRBV7-2|TRBJ1-2
ASSPRSRSNYGYT
>TRBV5-5|TRBJ1-1
ASSPGVVRGAF
>TRBV9|TRBJ2-5
ASSVDRGWAQETQY
>TRBV15|TRBJ1-2
ATSRDRDRGARGYT
>TRBV7-2|TRBJ2-7
ASSLVGGAEQY
>TRBV19|TRBJ2-7
ASSSYRRTYEQY
>TRBV19|TRBJ1-1
ASSAGQGLNAF
>TRBV5-8|TRBJ2-7
ASSYRDRSPYEQY
>TRBV6-4|TRBJ2-2
ASTMSGGAGELF
>TRBV10-3|TRBJ2-6
AISEPTSGSGGANVLT
>TRBV19|TRBJ1-1
ASSIAEVNTEAF
>TRBV11-1|TRBJ2-7
ASSFRTSGYEQY
>TRBV18|TRBJ1-3
ASSPPSSSGNTIY
>TRBV5-6|TRBJ2-6
ASSFVGSGANVLT
>TRBV10-3|TRBJ2-7
AIRLAGDDEQY
>TRBV4-2|TRBJ1-5
ASSQEPGGEGGNQPQH
>TRBV19|TRBJ2-3
ASSMTFRSSGRQDTQY
>TRBV9|TRBJ2-5
ASSVAAIQETQY
>TRBV11-1|TRBJ2-3
ASSLAGLAERTDTQY